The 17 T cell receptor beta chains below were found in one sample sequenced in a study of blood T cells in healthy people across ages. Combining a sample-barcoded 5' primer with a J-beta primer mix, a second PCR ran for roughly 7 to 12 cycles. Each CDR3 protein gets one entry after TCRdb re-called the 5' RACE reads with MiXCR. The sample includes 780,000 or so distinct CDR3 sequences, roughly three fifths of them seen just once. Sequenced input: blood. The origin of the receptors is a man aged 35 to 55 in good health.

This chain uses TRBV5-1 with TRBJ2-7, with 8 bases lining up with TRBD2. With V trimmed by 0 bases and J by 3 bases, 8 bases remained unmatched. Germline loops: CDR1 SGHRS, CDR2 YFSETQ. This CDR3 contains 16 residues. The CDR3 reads CASSLAVVAGRYEQYF. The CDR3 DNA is TGCGCCAGCAGCTTGGCCGTGGTAGCGGGACGCTACGAGCAGTACTTC.

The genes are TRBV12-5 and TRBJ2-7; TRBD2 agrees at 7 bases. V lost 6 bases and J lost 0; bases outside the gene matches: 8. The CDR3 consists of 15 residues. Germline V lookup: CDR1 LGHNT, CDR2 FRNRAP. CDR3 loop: CASGGREPPSYEQYF. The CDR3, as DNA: TGTGCTAGTGGAGGGCGGGAGCCTCCCTCCTACGAGCAGTACTTC.

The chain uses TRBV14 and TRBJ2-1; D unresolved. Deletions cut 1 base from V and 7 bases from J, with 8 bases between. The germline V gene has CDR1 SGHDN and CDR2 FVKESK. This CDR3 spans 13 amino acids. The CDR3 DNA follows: TGTGCCAGCAGCCAAGTTTCCCCGAATGAGCAGTTCTTC. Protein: CASSQVSPNEQFF.

CDR3 residues: CASRKDGRMQGYTF. The DNA for the CDR3 is TGTGCCAGCAGAAAGGACGGTCGTATGCAGGGCTACACCTTC. This chain connects TRBV6-5 to TRBJ1-2; no clear D gene. CDR1 is MNHEY and CDR2 is SVGAGI in the germline V gene. CDR3 length: 14 residues. Deletions cut 6 bases from V and 8 bases from J, with 19 bases between.

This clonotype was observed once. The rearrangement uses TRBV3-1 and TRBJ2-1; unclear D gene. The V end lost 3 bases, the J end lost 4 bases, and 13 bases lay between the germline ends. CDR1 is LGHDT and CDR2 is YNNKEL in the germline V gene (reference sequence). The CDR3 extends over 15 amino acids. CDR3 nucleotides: TGTGCCAGCAGCCAGCAAGGCACCCCTTACAATGAGCAGTTCTTC. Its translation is CASSQQGTPYNEQFF.

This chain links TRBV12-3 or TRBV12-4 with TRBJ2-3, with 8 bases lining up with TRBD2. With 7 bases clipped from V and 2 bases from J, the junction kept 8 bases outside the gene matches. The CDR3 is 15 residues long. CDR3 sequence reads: CASTGYGGDTDTQYF. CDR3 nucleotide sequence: TGTGCCAGCACGGGCTACGGGGGGGACACAGATACGCAGTATTTT.

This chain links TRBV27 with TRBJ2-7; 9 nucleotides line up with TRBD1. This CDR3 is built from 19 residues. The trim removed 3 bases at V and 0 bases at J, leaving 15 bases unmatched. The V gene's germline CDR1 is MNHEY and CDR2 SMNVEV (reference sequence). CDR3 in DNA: TGTGCCAGCAGTTTGCGCATGGGATGGACAGGGGCTTACTCCTACGAGCAGTACTTC. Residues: CASSLRMGWTGAYSYEQYF.

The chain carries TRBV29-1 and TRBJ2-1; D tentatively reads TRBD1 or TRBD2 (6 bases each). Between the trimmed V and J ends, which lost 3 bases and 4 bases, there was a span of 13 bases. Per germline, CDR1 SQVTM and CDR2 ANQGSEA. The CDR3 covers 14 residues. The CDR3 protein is CSVDEGGLYNEQFF. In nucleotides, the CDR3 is TGCAGCGTTGACGAGGGGGGTCTTTACAATGAGCAGTTCTTC.

The DNA for the CDR3 is TGCAGCGTCACCGGGACAGGCCATGAAAAACTGTTTTTT. This sequence encodes CSVTGTGHEKLFF. V and J are TRBV29-1 and TRBJ1-4; TRBD1 agrees at 8 bases. Trimming cost V 6 bases and J 6 bases; bases outside gene matches: 6. This CDR3 is built from 13 residues. CDR1 is SQVTM, CDR2 ANQGSEA, per germline.

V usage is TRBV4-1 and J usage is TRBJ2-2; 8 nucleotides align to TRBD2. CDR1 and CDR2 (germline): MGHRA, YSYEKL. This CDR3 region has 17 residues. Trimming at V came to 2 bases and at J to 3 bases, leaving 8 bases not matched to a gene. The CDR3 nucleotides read TGCGCCAGCAGCCAAAAGCCGGGACTAGGGTACACCGGGGAGCTGTTTTTT. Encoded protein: CASSQKPGLGYTGELFF.

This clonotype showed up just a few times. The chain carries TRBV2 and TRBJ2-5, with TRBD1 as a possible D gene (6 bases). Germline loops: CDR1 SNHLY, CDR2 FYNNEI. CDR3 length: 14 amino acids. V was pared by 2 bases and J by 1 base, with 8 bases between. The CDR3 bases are TGTGCCAGCAGTGAATGGGGGCCCCAAGAGACCCAGTACTTC. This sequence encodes CASSEWGPQETQYF.

CDR3 amino acids: CASSLVVSGRFNYNEQFF. The CDR3 coding sequence is TGTGCCAGCAGCTTAGTTGTCTCAGGGAGGTTTAACTACAATGAGCAGTTCTTC. The chain employs TRBV7-2 and TRBJ2-1, with a tentative D call TRBD2 (6 bases). The length of the CDR3 is 18 residues. Trimming left V 1 base short and J 3 bases short, with 19 bases between. Germline loops: CDR1 SGHTA, CDR2 FQGNSA. Together with reference TRBV7-2 and TRBJ2-1, the CDR3 gives the full variable domain: GAGVSQSPSNKVTEKGKDVELRCDPISGHTALYWYRQSLGQGLEFLIYFQGNSAPDKSGLPSDRFSAERTGGSVSTLTIQRTQQEDSAVYLCASSLVVSGRFNYNEQFFGPGTRLTVL.

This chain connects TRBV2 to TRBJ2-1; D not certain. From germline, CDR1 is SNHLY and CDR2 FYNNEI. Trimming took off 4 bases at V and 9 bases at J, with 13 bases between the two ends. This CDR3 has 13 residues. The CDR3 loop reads CASSGRIVGEQFF. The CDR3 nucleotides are TGTGCCAGCAGTGGGCGAATTGTGGGTGAGCAGTTCTTC.

The CDR3 nucleotides are TGCAGTGCTCCAAGGGTACTACAAGAGACCCAGTACTTC. Translation gives CSAPRVLQETQYF. The chain has TRBV20-1 and TRBJ2-5; no firm D call. V was shortened by 5 bases and J by 2 bases, with 12 bases between the two germline ends. Germline-derived CDR1 and CDR2 are DFQATT and SNEGSKA (reference sequence). This CDR3 contains 13 residues.

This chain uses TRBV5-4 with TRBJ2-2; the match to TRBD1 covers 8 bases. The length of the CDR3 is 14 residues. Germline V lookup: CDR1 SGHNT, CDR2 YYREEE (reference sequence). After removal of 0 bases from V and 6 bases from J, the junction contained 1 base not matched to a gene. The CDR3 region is CASSLAQGAGELFF. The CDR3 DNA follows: TGTGCCAGCAGCTTGGCACAGGGGGCCGGGGAGCTGTTTTTT.

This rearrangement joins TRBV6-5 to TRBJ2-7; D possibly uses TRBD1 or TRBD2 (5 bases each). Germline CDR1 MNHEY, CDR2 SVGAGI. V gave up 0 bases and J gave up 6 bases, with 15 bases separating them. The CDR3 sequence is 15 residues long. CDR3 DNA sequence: TGTGCCAGCAGTTACTCGACCAACCGAGGGACCGAGCAGTACTTC. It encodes CASSYSTNRGTEQYF.

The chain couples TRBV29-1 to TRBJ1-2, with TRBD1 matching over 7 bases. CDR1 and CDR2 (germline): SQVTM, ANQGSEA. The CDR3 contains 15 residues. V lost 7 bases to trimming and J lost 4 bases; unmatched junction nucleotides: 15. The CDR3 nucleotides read TGCAGCGCCTTTTATACCGGGACAGTCCTCTATGGCTACACCTTC. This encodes CSAFYTGTVLYGYTF. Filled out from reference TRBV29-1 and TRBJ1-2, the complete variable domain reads SAVISQKPSRDICQRGTSLTIQCQVDSQVTMMFWYRQQPGQSLTLIATANQGSEATYESGFVIDKFPISRPNLTFSTLTVSNMSPEDSSIYLCSAFYTGTVLYGYTFGSGTRLTVV.